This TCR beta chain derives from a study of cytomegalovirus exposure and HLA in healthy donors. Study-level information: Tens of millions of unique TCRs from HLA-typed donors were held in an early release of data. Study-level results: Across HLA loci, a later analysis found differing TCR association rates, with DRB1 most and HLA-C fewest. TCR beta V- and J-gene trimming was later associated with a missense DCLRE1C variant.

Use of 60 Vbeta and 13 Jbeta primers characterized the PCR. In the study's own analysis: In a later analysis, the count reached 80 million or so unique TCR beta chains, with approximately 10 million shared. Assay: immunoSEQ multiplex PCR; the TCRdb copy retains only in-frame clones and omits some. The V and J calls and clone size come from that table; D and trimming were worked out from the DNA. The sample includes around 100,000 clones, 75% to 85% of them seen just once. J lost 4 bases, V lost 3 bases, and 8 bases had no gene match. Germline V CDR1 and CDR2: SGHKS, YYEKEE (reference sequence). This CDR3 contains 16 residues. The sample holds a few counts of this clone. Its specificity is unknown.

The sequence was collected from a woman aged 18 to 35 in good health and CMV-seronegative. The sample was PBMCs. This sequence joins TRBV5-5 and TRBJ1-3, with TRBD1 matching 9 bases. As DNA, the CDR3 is TGTGCCAGCAGCTGGCCGTCGGGACAGGGAGGAAACACCATATATTTT. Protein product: CASSWPSGQGGNTIYF.